This T cell receptor beta chain was identified in a study of blood T cell repertoires in COVID-19. Across the study: There were acute and convalescent COVID-19 samples, and they came from the United States, Italy and Spain. T cells, B-cell-depleted T cells, or PBMCs supplied cDNA or gDNA.

In the study's own analysis: It was from reference gene primer amplification that nucleated cell counts were estimated. The data were produced by immunoSEQ multiplex PCR, yet TCRdb's version contains in-frame clones alone and is incomplete. The V and J calls and the clone size are those of that table, but D and trimming were determined from the DNA. This table holds under 150,000 clones, 69% found once. Deletions cut 0 bases from V and 0 bases from J, with 9 bases between. The CDR3 spans 15 residues. Germline lookup yields CDR1 SGHTA and CDR2 FQGTGA. V is TRBV7-3 and J is TRBJ2-7; D perhaps matches TRBD1 (6 bases). This clonotype originated in a woman in her sixties or seventies with acute or convalescent COVID-19. Sequencing was performed on peripheral blood. CDR3 nucleotide sequence: TGTGCCAGCAGCTTAACTGGGGGCGGCTCCTACGAGCAGTACTTC. As protein: CASSLTGGGSYEQYF.